These 27 T cell receptor beta chains originate from one sample sequenced in a study of read filtering for tumor transcriptome and immune sequencing. From 300 to 400 ng of RNA, a library with molecular barcoded alpha/delta and beta/gamma adaptors was made. TCRdb re-called the reads with MiXCR, one entry per CDR3 protein. The sample carries about 40,000 distinct CDR3 sequences, roughly an eighth recorded once. Sequences were obtained from a population of CD138-negative cells sorted from bone marrow. The origin of the receptors is a donor aged 40 or over with multiple myeloma.

This clonotype is medium-sized. The genes are TRBV20-1 and TRBJ2-1, with TRBD2 matching 7 bases. J was trimmed by 9 bases and V by 6 bases; bases with no gene match: 11. The CDR3 runs 13 residues. Germline V lookup: CDR1 DFQATT, CDR2 SNEGSKA (reference sequence). CDR3 bases: TGCAGTGCAGAGAAGACGGCTAGCGGTGAGCAGTTCTTC. Translation gives CSAEKTASGEQFF.

This clonotype was seen more than once but under ten times. V and J are TRBV6-5 and TRBJ2-3; 7 bases line up with TRBD2. Germline V gene data show CDR1 as MNHEY and CDR2 as SVGAGI. There are 15 residues in the CDR3. The ends lost 7 bases at V and 5 bases at J; junction bases unmatched: 12. CDR3 DNA: TGTGCCAGCACCAACCGCGGGAGCCTGCAAGATACGCAGTATTTT. Its protein is CASTNRGSLQDTQYF.

A remark on this clonotype: With a much larger clone just one base away, this may be a read error. The chain uses TRBV11-2 and TRBJ2-2; 10 nucleotides align to TRBD1. This CDR3 has 17 amino acids. CDR1 is SGHAT, CDR2 FQNNGV, per germline. V dropped 1 base and J dropped 9; count of bases not matched to a gene: 11. The CDR3 region is CASSLAVGTGVTRELFF. Written as DNA, the CDR3 is TGTGCCAGCAGCTTAGCCGTCGGGACAGGGGTAACCCGGGAGCTGTTTTTT. The whole variable domain, remainder taken from reference TRBV11-2 and TRBJ2-2, is EAGVAQSPRYKIIEKRQSVAFWCNPISGHATLYWYQQILGQGPKLLIQFQNNGVVDDSQLPKDRFSAERLKGVDSTLKIQPAKLEDSAVYLCASSLAVGTGVTRELFFGEGSRLTVL.

This sequence joins TRBV29-1 and TRBJ2-7, with D possibly being TRBD2 (5 bases). Germline assignment: CDR1 SQVTM and CDR2 ANQGSEA. The ends were cut back, 0 bases at V and 4 bases at J, with 19 bases in the middle. This CDR3 spans 16 amino acids. The CDR3, as DNA: TGCAGCGTTGAAGATAGCGCTCCCGCGGGCCTATACGAGCAGTACTTC. Amino acid sequence: CSVEDSAPAGLYEQYF.

This clonotype was seen ten or more times. This chain connects TRBV6-5 to TRBJ2-1, with 15 bases identical to TRBD2. The CDR3 is 17 residues long. Trimming cost V 2 bases and J 5 bases; bases outside gene matches: 4. Germline V CDR1 and CDR2: MNHEY, SVGAGI. CDR3 protein: CASSYEGLAGGNNEQFF. CDR3 DNA sequence: TGTGCCAGCAGTTACGAGGGACTAGCGGGAGGAAACAATGAGCAGTTCTTC.

This clonotype showed up just once. The chain combines TRBV5-1 with TRBJ2-7, with 11 bases fitting TRBD1. V was clipped by 4 bases and J by 5 bases; unmatched bases: 5. CDR1 and CDR2 (germline): SGHRS, YFSETQ. The CDR3 extends over 14 amino acids. For the CDR3, the DNA is TGCGCCAGCAGCCCGAGGGACAGGGGGGACGAGCAGTACTTC. Protein: CASSPRDRGDEQYF.

This clonotype showed up many times. The chain has TRBV20-1 and TRBJ2-5, with 8 bases fitting TRBD2. The J segment lost 1 base and the V segment lost 2 bases, leaving 9 bases of the junction unmatched. Germline CDR1 is DFQATT and CDR2 is SNEGSKA (reference sequence). The CDR3 is made up of 16 amino acids. The CDR3: CSARPLGSGAQETQYF. As DNA, the CDR3 is TGCAGTGCTAGACCCTTGGGTAGCGGGGCCCAAGAGACCCAGTACTTC.

This clonotype occurred many times. The V gene is TRBV5-1, the J gene TRBJ2-6, with 8 bases that match TRBD1. This CDR3 is built from 17 residues. In germline, CDR1 is SGHRS, CDR2 YFSETQ. Trimming at V came to 3 bases and at J to 2 bases, leaving 7 bases not matched to a gene. DNA of the CDR3: TGCGCCAGCAGCTCCCTGGACAGGGTCGCTGGGGCCAACGTCCTGACTTTC. Amino acid sequence: CASSSLDRVAGANVLTF.

There are many counts of this clonotype. The chain employs TRBV7-9 and TRBJ2-5; no definite D call. The CDR3 totals 14 residues. Germline CDR1 SEHNR, CDR2 FQNEAQ (reference sequence). V was pared by 1 base and J by 3 bases, with 9 bases between. The CDR3, as DNA: TGTGCCAGCAGCTTAGGTTCGGTCGAAGAGACCCAGTACTTC. The encoded protein is CASSLGSVEETQYF.

This chain uses TRBV7-8 with TRBJ2-7; tentatively, D is TRBD1 (5 bases). CDR1 is SGHVS and CDR2 is FQNEAQ in the germline V gene. The CDR3 runs 14 residues. V was pared by 1 base and J by 0 bases, with 7 bases between. The CDR3 nucleotides read TGTGCCAGCAGCTTAGAGACAGCCTCCTACGAGCAGTACTTC. Translating it yields CASSLETASYEQYF.

This clonotype was observed a few times. The chain carries TRBV5-5 and TRBJ1-3; D remains ambiguous. Trimming left V 3 bases short and J 6 bases short, with 13 bases between. The CDR3 is 14 amino acids. CDR1 and CDR2 (germline): SGHKS, YYEKEE (reference sequence). The CDR3 protein is CASSWSGFENTIYF. The CDR3 coding sequence is TGTGCCAGCAGCTGGAGTGGGTTCGAAAACACCATATATTTT.

This clonotype came up many times. The chain links TRBV20-1 to TRBJ2-1; D is possibly TRBD2 (6 bases). Germline CDR1 DFQATT, CDR2 SNEGSKA (reference sequence). The CDR3 sequence is 17 residues long. The V end was cut by 1 base, the J end by 0 bases, with 16 bases between. The CDR3, as DNA: TGCAGTGCTAGAGTTTCAGAGGGGAGGACCTCCTACAATGAGCAGTTCTTC. Its translation: CSARVSEGRTSYNEQFF.

The chain uses TRBV7-2 and TRBJ1-5, with D possibly being TRBD1 (5 bases). Germline values: CDR1 SGHTA, CDR2 FQGNSA. The CDR3 loop spans 17 amino acids. Trimming took 5 bases from V and 2 from J, leaving 19 bases between them. The CDR3 sequence is CASSRGGRGDGNQPQHF. CDR3 in DNA: TGTGCCAGCAGCCGGGGGGGGAGGGGTGATGGCAATCAGCCCCAGCATTTT.

The sample holds many counts of this clonotype. CDR3 in DNA: TGTGCCAGCAGCGTCGACAGGGATAGCACAGATACGCAGTATTTT. Translated: CASSVDRDSTDTQYF. The chain couples TRBV11-2 to TRBJ2-3; TRBD1 matches 7 bases. Trimming removed 5 bases from V and 0 bases from J; junction bases left unmatched: 5. The germline CDR1 and CDR2 sequences are SGHAT and FQNNGV. The CDR3 runs 15 residues.

The sample holds many counts of this clonotype. V gene TRBV29-1 combines with J gene TRBJ1-5; D is perhaps TRBD1 (5 bases). There are 16 residues in the CDR3. Trimming removed 6 bases at V and 5 bases at J, with 23 bases between. Germline V lookup: CDR1 SQVTM, CDR2 ANQGSEA. CDR3 loop: CSVGIAGVGVDQPQHF. The DNA of the CDR3 is TGCAGCGTGGGGATAGCGGGGGTGGGAGTGGATCAGCCCCAGCATTTT.

This clonotype was detected ten times or more. The chain joins TRBV2 to TRBJ2-7, with 13 bases fitting TRBD2. Germline loops: CDR1 SNHLY, CDR2 FYNNEI. Germline trimming cut 2 bases from V and 6 bases from J; bases unmatched to any gene: 7. The CDR3 spans 16 residues. The CDR3 DNA reads TGTGCCAGCAGTGAATCCCGCGGACTAGCGGGAGTCGAGCAGTACTTC. It yields the protein CASSESRGLAGVEQYF.

There are many counts of this clonotype. The chain has TRBV7-9 and TRBJ2-3; D gene unclear. The CDR3 totals 14 residues. CDR1 SEHNR and CDR2 FQNEAQ come from the germline V gene (reference sequence). Trimming cost V 3 bases and J 0 bases, with 7 bases left between them. The CDR3 here is CASSFATSTDTQYF. Written as DNA, the CDR3 is TGTGCCAGCAGCTTTGCAACTAGCACAGATACGCAGTATTTT.

This rearrangement joins TRBV20-1 to TRBJ1-5; maybe TRBD1 (6 bases). Germline-derived CDR1 and CDR2 are DFQATT and SNEGSKA (reference sequence). The CDR3 extends over 16 amino acids. Deletions cut 3 bases from V and 2 bases from J, with 17 bases between. The CDR3 nucleotides are TGCAGTGCTAGTAAAAGAACAGGGATTGGCAATCAGCCCCAGCATTTT. Its translation is CSASKRTGIGNQPQHF.

This clonotype occurred many times. The V call is TRBV20-1, the J call TRBJ2-7, with TRBD2 matching over 7 bases. CDR3 length: 13 amino acids. The V segment lost 5 bases and the J segment 0 bases; nucleotides outside the gene matches: 4. CDR1 is DFQATT and CDR2 is SNEGSKA in the germline V gene (reference sequence). The CDR3 protein is CSAWGRASYEQYF. Here the CDR3 DNA reads TGCAGTGCTTGGGGGAGGGCCTCCTACGAGCAGTACTTC.

This clonotype was found many times. The V gene is TRBV20-1, the J gene TRBJ1-5; possibly TRBD1 for D (5 bases). V was shortened by 6 bases and J by 5 bases, with 14 bases between the two germline ends. CDR3 length equals 13 residues. The germline V gene has CDR1 DFQATT and CDR2 SNEGSKA (reference sequence). The CDR3 protein is CSARESGHQPQHF. CDR3 nucleotide sequence: TGCAGTGCCAGGGAATCGGGCCATCAGCCCCAGCATTTT.

This clonotype was observed many times. The chain has TRBV29-1 and TRBJ2-2; D perhaps matches TRBD1 (5 bases). Trimming shortened V by 4 bases and J by 1 base, and 10 bases separated the two germline ends. Germline CDR1 SQVTM, CDR2 ANQGSEA. The CDR3 is made up of 14 amino acids. The CDR3 DNA reads TGCAGCGTTGGACAGAGTCAGAACACCGGGGAGCTGTTTTTT. Protein sequence: CSVGQSQNTGELFF.

To note about this clonotype: A read error may explain this, as a much larger clone is one base away. The chain is built from TRBV7-9 and TRBJ2-7; D perhaps matches TRBD2 (6 bases). Germline V CDR1 and CDR2: SEHNR, FQNEAQ (reference sequence). Trimming pared 1 base from V and 2 bases from J, leaving 12 bases between. The CDR3 sequence is 15 residues long. CDR3 bases: TGTGCCAGCAGCTTAGGGGGGGTAGGAACCTACGAGCAGTACTTC. As protein: CASSLGGVGTYEQYF.

This clonotype was detected many times. The rearrangement joins TRBV11-2 to TRBJ2-7; D ambiguous. This CDR3 spans 13 amino acids. The V end was cut by 3 bases, the J end by 6 bases, with 12 bases between. The germline V gene has CDR1 SGHAT and CDR2 FQNNGV. This CDR3 reads CASSFFSPSEQYF. CDR3 DNA sequence: TGTGCCAGCAGCTTTTTCTCCCCCAGCGAGCAGTACTTC.

This clonotype was counted at least ten times. The chain recombines TRBV4-1 with TRBJ1-4; no reliable D call. Germline loops: CDR1 MGHRA, CDR2 YSYEKL. V was trimmed by 1 base and J by 0 bases, leaving 3 bases between them. CDR3 length: 14 amino acids. The CDR3 region has the DNA TGCGCCAGCAGCCAAGCACCAACTAATGAAAAACTGTTTTTT. Its translation is CASSQAPTNEKLFF.

V and J are TRBV7-8 and TRBJ1-1; 7 bases map to TRBD1. The V segment lost 0 bases and the J segment 5 bases; nucleotides outside the gene matches: 9. The CDR3 is 16 amino acids. CDR1 and CDR2 (germline): SGHVS, FQNEAQ. The CDR3 sequence: CASSLAGGSLRTEAFF. DNA of the CDR3: TGTGCCAGCAGCTTAGCAGGGGGCTCCCTGAGGACTGAAGCTTTCTTT.

Ten or more counts support this clonotype. The rearrangement uses TRBV28 and TRBJ1-1; possibly TRBD1 for D (5 bases). Germline V gives CDR1 MDHEN, CDR2 SYDVKM. The CDR3 has 15 amino acids. V lost 6 bases to trimming and J lost 0 bases, with 14 bases between them. CDR3 coding DNA: TGTGCCAGCAGCCCCGGGGGTACCATGAACACTGAAGCTTTCTTT. The encoded protein is CASSPGGTMNTEAFF.

This clonotype appeared many times. The chain links TRBV27 to TRBJ2-2; D call uncertain. Trimming took off 2 bases at V and 0 bases at J, with 1 base between the two ends. Germline CDR1 MNHEY, CDR2 SMNVEV (reference sequence). This CDR3 comprises 13 residues. The DNA for the CDR3 is TGTGCCAGCAGTTTAGCGAACACCGGGGAGCTGTTTTTT. Residues: CASSLANTGELFF.